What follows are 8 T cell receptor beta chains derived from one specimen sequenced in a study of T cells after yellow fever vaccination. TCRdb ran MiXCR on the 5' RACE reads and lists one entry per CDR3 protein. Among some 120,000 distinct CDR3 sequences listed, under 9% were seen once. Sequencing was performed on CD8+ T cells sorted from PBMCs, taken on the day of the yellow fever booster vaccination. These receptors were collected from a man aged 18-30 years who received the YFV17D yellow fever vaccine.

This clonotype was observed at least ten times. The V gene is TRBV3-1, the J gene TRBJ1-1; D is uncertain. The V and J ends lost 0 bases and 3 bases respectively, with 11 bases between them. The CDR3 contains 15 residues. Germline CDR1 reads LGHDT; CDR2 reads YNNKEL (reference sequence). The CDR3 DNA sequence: TGTGCCAGCAGCCAAGAAAACTACAGATACACTGAAGCTTTCTTT. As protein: CASSQENYRYTEAFF.

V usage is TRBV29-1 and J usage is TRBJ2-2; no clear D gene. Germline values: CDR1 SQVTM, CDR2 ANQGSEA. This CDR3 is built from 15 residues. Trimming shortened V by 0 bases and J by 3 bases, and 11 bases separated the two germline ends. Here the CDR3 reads CSVEDASMDTGELFF. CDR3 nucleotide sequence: TGCAGCGTTGAAGATGCGAGCATGGACACCGGGGAGCTGTTTTTT.

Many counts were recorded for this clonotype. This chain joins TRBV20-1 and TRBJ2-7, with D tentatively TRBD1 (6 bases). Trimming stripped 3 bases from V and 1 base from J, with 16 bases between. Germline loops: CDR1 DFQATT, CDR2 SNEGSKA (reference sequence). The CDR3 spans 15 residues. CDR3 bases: TGCAGTGCTAGTGAGGAGCAGGGGTGGTCCTACGAGCAGTACTTC. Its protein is CSASEEQGWSYEQYF.

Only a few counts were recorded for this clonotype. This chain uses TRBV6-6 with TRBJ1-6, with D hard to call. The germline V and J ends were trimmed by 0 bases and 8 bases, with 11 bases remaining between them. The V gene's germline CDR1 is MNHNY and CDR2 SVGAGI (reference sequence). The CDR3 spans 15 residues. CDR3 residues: CASSYSIREDSPLHF. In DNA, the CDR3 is TGTGCCAGCAGTTACTCGATTAGGGAGGATTCACCCCTCCACTTT.

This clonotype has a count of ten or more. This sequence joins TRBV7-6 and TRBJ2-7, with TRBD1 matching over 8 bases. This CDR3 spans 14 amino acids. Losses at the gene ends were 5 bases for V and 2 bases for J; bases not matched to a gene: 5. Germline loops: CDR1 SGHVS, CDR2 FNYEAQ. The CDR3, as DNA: TGTGCCAGCAGCCACGACAGGGGCGCCTACGAGCAGTACTTC. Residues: CASSHDRGAYEQYF.

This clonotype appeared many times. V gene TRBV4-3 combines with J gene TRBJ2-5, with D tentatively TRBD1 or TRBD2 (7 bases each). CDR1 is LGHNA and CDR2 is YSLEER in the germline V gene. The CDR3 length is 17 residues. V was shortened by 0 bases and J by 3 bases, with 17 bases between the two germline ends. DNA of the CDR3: TGCGCCAGCAGCCAAGATCCCAGGGGGGGAAACGAAGAGACCCAGTACTTC. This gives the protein CASSQDPRGGNEETQYF.

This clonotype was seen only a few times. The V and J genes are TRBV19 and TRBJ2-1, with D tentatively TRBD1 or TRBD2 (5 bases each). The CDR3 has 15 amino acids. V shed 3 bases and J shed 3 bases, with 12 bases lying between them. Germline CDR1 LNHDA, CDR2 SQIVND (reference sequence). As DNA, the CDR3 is TGTGCCAGTAGTATTGGGGGACCTCTCTACAATGAGCAGTTCTTC. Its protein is CASSIGGPLYNEQFF.

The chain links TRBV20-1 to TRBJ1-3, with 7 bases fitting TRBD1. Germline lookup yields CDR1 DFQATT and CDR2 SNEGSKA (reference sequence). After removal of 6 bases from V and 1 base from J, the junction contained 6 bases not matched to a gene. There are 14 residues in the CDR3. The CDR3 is CSADWTGSGNTIYF. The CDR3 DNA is TGCAGTGCGGACTGGACAGGATCTGGAAACACCATATATTTT.